This entry lists 10 T cell receptor beta chains sequenced from one sample in a study of identical twins. Using its own MiXCR run on the 5' RACE reads, TCRdb lists one record per CDR3 protein. The repertoire includes 250,000 or so distinct CDR3 sequences, roughly 7% of them detected once, and 3.5% to 4% sits in the top ten. The sample also formed part of further work on yellow fever vaccine responses in identical twins.

The sequenced material came from memory (CD45RO+) T cells sorted from blood. Source of these receptors: a woman younger than 30 in good health.

In this sample, this clonotype turned up many times. DNA for the CDR3: TGTGCCAGCAGCAGAAACAGGGGGCTGAGCGGCTACACCTTC. Amino acids: CASSRNRGLSGYTF. V is TRBV13 and J is TRBJ1-2, with 9 bases fitting TRBD1. The V and J ends lost 5 bases and 8 bases, in that order; junction bases with no gene match: 9. Germline assignment: CDR1 PRHDT and CDR2 FYEKMQ (reference sequence). This CDR3 region has 14 residues.

The table lists this clonotype with a count of one. V usage is TRBV11-2 and J usage is TRBJ2-7, with D perhaps matching TRBD1 (5 bases). This CDR3 spans 13 amino acids. V lost 5 bases to trimming and J lost 2 bases, with 10 bases between them. Looked up from germline, CDR1 is SGHAT and CDR2 is FQNNGV. The CDR3 sequence: CASSRDSPYEQYV. The DNA of the CDR3 is TGTGCCAGCAGCAGAGACAGCCCCTACGAGCAGTACGTC.

The rearrangement links TRBV6-5 to TRBJ2-1; 7 nucleotides align to TRBD1. This CDR3 spans 15 amino acids. Germline V CDR1 and CDR2: MNHEY, SVGAGI. V was pared by 0 bases and J by 4 bases, with 3 bases of the junction left unmatched. The CDR3 DNA reads TGTGCCAGCAGTTACTCGAACAGGGGATACAATGAGCAGTTCTTC. It specifies CASSYSNRGYNEQFF.

This clonotype was counted many times. V is TRBV27 and J is TRBJ1-1; 11 bases map to TRBD1. V dropped 5 bases and J dropped 5; count of bases not matched to a gene: 7. The CDR3 is 15 residues long. The V gene's germline CDR1 is MNHEY and CDR2 SMNVEV (reference sequence). The CDR3 DNA sequence: TGTGCCAGCAGTGGGGACAGGGGGGTAGAAACTGAAGCTTTCTTT. Translating gives CASSGDRGVETEAFF.

This clonotype was picked up many times. The chain joins TRBV12-3 or TRBV12-4 to TRBJ2-2; weak D call: TRBD1 (6 bases). V was trimmed by 6 bases and J by 4 bases, leaving 12 bases between them. There are 14 residues in the CDR3. The CDR3 nucleotides are TGTGCCAGCAGCCTCAGGGGCGGCACCGGGGAGCTGTTTTTT. This codes for CASSLRGGTGELFF.

At least ten counts were recorded for this clonotype. This rearrangement joins TRBV7-2 to TRBJ1-2; TRBD1 might be the D (5 bases). Deletions cut 3 bases from V and 7 bases from J, with 12 bases between. CDR1 and CDR2 (germline): SGHTA, FQGNSA. The CDR3 loop spans 13 amino acids. CDR3 protein: CASSLPGPVGYTF. The DNA for the CDR3 is TGTGCCAGCAGCTTGCCGGGACCTGTTGGCTACACCTTC.

At least ten counts were recorded for this clonotype. The chain couples TRBV5-6 to TRBJ1-2; no definite D call. The germline gives CDR1 SGHDT, CDR2 YYEEEE. Deletions cut 4 bases from V and 5 bases from J, with 12 bases between. The CDR3 totals 13 residues. The DNA of the CDR3 is TGTGCCAGCAGCCCTAAAACGGGGTATGGCTACACCTTC. This sequence encodes CASSPKTGYGYTF.

This clonotype was counted only a few times. This CDR3 is CASNPSGSVYNEQFF. The DNA for the CDR3 is TGTGCCAGCAATCCTAGCGGGAGCGTCTACAATGAGCAGTTCTTC. J is TRBJ2-1 and V is TRBV2; 10 bases line up with TRBD2. Looked up from germline, CDR1 is SNHLY and CDR2 is FYNNEI. CDR3 size: 15 residues. The V gene end was trimmed by 7 bases and the J gene end by 3 bases; junction bases not matched to a gene: 6.

This clonotype appeared many times. One junction end disagrees with the germline gene, perhaps due to a read error. The gene calls are TRBV3-1 and TRBJ2-3; D call uncertain. The CDR3 length is 12 residues. The germline V gene encodes CDR1 LGHDT and CDR2 YNNKEL (reference sequence). The CDR3 sequence: CASSQSGATPVF. The CDR3 bases are TGTGCCAGCAGCCAATCGGGCGCAACACCGGTTTTT.

This clonotype was detected many times. The junction differs from germline at one of its ends, possibly a read error. The chain carries TRBV15 and TRBJ2-3; D gene ambiguous. CDR1 LNHNV and CDR2 YYDKDF come from the germline V gene (reference sequence). The CDR3 sequence is 16 residues long. CDR3 loop: CATSPGRHFATYTQYF. In DNA, the CDR3 is TGTGCCACCAGCCCAGGACGGCACTTTGCCACATATACGCAGTATTTT. Looking up the rest from reference TRBV15 and TRBJ2-3 gives the full variable domain: DAMVIQNPRYQVTQFGKPVTLSCSQTLNHNVMYWYQQKSSQAPKLLFHYYDKDFNNEADTPDNFQSRRPNTSFCFLDIRSPGLGDTAMYLCATSPGRHFATYTQYFGPGTRLTVL.